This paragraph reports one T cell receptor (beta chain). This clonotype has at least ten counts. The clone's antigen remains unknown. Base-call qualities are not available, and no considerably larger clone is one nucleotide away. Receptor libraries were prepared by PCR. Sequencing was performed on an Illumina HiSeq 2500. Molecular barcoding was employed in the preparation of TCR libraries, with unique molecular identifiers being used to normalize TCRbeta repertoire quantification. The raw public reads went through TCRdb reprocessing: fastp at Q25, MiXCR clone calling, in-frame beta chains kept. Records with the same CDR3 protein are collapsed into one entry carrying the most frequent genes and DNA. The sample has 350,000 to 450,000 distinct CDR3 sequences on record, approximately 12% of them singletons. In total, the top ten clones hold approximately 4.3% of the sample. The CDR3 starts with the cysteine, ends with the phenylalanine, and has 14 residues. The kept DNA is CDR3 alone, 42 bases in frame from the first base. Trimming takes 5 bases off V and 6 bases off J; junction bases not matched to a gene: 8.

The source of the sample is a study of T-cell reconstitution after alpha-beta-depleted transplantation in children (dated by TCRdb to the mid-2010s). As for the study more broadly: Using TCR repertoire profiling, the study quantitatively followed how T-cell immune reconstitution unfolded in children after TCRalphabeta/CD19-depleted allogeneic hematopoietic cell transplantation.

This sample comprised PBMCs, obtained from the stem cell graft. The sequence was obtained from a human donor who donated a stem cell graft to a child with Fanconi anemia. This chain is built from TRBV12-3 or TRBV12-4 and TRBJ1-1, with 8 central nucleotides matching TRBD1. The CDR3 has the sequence CASSRTGRSAEAFF. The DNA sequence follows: TGTGCCAGCAGTAGGACAGGGCGTAGTGCTGAAGCTTTCTTT.